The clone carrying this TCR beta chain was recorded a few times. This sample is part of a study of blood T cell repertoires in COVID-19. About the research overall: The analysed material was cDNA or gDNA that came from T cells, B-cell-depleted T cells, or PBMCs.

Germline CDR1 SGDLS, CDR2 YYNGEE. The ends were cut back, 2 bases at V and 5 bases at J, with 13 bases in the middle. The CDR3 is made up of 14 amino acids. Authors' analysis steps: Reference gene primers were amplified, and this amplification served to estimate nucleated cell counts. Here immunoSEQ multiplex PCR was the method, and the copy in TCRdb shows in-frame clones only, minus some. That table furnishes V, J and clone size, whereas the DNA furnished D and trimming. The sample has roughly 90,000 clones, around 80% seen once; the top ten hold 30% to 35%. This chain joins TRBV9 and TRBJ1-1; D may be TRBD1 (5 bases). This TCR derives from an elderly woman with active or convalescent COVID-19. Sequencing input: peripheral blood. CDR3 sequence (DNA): TGTGCCAGCAGCGTGAGACCGGGGGGGACTGAAGCTTTCTTT. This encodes CASSVRPGGTEAFF.